This T cell receptor beta chain is from a study of blood T cell repertoires in COVID-19. Study overall: Acute-phase and convalescent COVID-19 samples originated in the United States, Italy and Spain. The analysed material was cDNA or gDNA that came from T cells, B-cell-depleted T cells, or PBMCs.

As originally analysed: Reference gene primer amplification in the assay estimated nucleated cell counts. Clones were sequenced by immunoSEQ multiplex PCR, and TCRdb holds only the in-frame ones, with some missing. V, J and clone size are taken as reported in that table, and D and trimming were inferred from the DNA itself. The sample lists about 6,600 clones, about nine tenths seen once, with 8.5% in the top ten. V was cut by 2 bases and J by 2 bases, with 14 bases left in between. CDR1 and CDR2 from the germline V gene are MNHEY and SVGEGT. The CDR3 is 16 residues long. The specimen was peripheral blood. The chain employs TRBV6-2 or TRBV6-3 and TRBJ2-3; tentative D call: TRBD1 (6 bases). The TCR comes from a human donor in a cohort sampled during active COVID-19. The donor label of this sample is uncertain. CDR3 region: CASSYGSRTVTDTQYF. The CDR3 DNA sequence: TGTGCCAGCAGTTACGGATCGAGGACAGTCACAGATACGCAGTATTTT.